This entry features one T cell receptor (beta chain) sequence. Original handling: Amplification of reference gene primers provided the estimated nucleated cell counts. Clones were sequenced by immunoSEQ multiplex PCR, and TCRdb holds only the in-frame ones, with some missing. The V and J calls and the clone size are those of that table, but D and trimming were determined from the DNA. This table has some 200,000 clones, approximately 80% appearing once. Germline CDR1 and CDR2: SGHNT and YYREEE (reference sequence). Trimming took 4 bases from V and 4 from J; bases not matched to a gene: 14. The length of the CDR3 is 18 residues. The source of the sample is a study of blood T cell repertoires in COVID-19. Across the study: Samples taken during acute and convalescent COVID-19 were collected in the United States, Italy and Spain. The analysed material was cDNA or gDNA that came from T cells, B-cell-depleted T cells, or PBMCs.

The TCR originated in a woman aged 45 to 65 with active or convalescent COVID-19. The gene calls are TRBV5-4 and TRBJ2-3; 11 bases are shared with TRBD2. Sequencing input: peripheral blood. Here the CDR3 reads CASSIQQIAGGQSDTQYF. CDR3 DNA: TGTGCCAGCAGCATACAACAGATAGCGGGGGGGCAGTCAGATACGCAGTATTTT.